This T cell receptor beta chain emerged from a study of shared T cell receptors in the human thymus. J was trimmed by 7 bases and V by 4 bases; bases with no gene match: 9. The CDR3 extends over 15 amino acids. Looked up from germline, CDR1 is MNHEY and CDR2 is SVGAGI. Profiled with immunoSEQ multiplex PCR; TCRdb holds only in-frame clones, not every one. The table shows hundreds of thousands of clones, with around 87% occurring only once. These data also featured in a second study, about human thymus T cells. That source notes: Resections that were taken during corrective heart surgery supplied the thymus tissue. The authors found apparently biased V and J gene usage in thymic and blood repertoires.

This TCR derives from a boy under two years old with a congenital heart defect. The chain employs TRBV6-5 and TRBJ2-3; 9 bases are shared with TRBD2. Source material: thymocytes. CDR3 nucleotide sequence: TGTGCCAGCAGTTCTCATAGCGGGAGAAGGAATACGCAGTATTTT. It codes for CASSSHSGRRNTQYF.